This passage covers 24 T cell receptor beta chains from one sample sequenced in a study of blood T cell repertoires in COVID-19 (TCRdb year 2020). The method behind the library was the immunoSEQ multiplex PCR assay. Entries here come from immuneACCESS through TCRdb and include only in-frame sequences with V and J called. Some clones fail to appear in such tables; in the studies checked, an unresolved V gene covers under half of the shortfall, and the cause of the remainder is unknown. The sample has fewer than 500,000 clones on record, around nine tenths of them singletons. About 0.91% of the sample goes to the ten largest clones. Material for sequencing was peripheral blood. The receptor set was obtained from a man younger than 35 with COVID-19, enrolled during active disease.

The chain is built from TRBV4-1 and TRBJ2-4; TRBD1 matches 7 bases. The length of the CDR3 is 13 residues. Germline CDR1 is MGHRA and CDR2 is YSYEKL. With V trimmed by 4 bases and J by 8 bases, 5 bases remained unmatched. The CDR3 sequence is CASSPYRGDIQYF. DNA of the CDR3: TGCGCCAGCAGCCCCTACAGGGGTGACATTCAGTACTTC.

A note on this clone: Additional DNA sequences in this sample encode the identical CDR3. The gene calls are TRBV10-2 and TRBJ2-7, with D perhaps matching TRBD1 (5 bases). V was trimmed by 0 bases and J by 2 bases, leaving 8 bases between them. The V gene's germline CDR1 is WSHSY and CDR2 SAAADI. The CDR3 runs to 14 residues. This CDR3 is CASSESWGPYEQYF. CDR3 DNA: TGCGCCAGCAGTGAGTCATGGGGCCCCTACGAGCAGTACTTC.

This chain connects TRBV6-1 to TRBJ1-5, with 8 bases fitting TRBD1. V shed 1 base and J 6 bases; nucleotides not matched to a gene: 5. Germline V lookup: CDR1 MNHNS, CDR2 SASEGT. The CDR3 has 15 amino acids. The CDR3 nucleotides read TGTGCCAGCAGTGAAGGGACAGGGTTACGTCAGCCCCAGCATTTT. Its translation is CASSEGTGLRQPQHF.

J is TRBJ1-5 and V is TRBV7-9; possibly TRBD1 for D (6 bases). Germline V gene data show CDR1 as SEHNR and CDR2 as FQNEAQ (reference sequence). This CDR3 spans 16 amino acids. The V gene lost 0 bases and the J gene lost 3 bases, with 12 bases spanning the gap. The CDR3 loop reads CASSLATGQNNQPQHF. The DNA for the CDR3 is TGTGCCAGCAGCTTAGCGACTGGACAGAACAATCAGCCCCAGCATTTT.

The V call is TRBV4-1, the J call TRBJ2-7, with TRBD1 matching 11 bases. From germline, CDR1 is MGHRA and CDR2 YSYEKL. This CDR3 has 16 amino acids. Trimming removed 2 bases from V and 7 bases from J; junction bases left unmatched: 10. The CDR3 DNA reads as TGCGCCAGCAGCCAAACTCATGGACAGGGGGCTGGGGAGCAGTACTTC. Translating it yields CASSQTHGQGAGEQYF.

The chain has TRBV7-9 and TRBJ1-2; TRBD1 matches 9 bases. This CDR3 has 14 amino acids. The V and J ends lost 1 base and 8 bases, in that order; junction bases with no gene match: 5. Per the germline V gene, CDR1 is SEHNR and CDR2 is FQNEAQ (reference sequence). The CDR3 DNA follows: TGTGCCAGCAGCTTAGGCGACAGGGGGATCGGCTACACCTTC. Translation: CASSLGDRGIGYTF.

The CDR3 is CASSGSGTTYEQYF. DNA for the CDR3: TGTGCCAGCAGCGGCAGCGGGACAACCTACGAGCAGTACTTC. This chain joins TRBV7-8 and TRBJ2-7; D might be TRBD2 (7 bases). This CDR3 is built from 14 residues. With 5 bases removed from V and 2 bases from J, the gap between germline ends came to 13 bases. Germline loops: CDR1 SGHVS, CDR2 FQNEAQ.

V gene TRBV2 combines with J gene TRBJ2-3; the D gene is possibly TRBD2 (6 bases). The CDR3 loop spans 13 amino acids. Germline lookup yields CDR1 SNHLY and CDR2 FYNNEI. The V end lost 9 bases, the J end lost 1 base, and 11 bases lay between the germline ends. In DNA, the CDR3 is TGTGCCAGGCGGGGTTCGGGCACAGATACGCAGTATTTT. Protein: CARRGSGTDTQYF.

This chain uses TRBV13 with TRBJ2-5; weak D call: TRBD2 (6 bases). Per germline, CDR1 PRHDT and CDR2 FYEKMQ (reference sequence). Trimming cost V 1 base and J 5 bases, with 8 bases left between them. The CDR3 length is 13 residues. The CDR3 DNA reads TGTGCCAGCAGCTTAGCGGGGGTGGAGACCCAGTACTTC. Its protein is CASSLAGVETQYF.

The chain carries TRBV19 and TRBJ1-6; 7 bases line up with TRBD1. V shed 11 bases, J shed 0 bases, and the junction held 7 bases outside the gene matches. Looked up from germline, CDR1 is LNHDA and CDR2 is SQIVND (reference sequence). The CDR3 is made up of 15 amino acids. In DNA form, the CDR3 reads TGTGCCGCCCGGGACAGACGCTCCTATAATTCACCCCTCCACTTT. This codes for CAARDRRSYNSPLHF. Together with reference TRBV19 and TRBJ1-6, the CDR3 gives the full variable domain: DGGITQSPKYLFRKEGQNVTLSCEQNLNHDAMYWYRQDPGQGLRLIYYSQIVNDFQKGDIAEGYSVSREKKESFPLTVTSAQKNPTAFYLCAARDRRSYNSPLHFGNGTRLTVT.

The CDR3 spells CASIIKGGQVNQPQHF. The DNA of the CDR3 is TGTGCCAGCATTATCAAAGGAGGACAGGTAAATCAGCCCCAGCATTTT. The V call is TRBV28, the J call TRBJ1-5; 7 bases line up with TRBD1. The CDR3 loop spans 16 amino acids. J lost 4 bases, V lost 7 bases, and 13 bases had no gene match. Germline CDR1 MDHEN, CDR2 SYDVKM.

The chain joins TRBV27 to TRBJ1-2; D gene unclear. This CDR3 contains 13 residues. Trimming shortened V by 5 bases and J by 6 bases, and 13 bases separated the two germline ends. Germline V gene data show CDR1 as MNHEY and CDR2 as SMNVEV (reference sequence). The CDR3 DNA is TGTGCCAGCAGTCCACGGGGTGCACATGGCTACACCTTC. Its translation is CASSPRGAHGYTF.

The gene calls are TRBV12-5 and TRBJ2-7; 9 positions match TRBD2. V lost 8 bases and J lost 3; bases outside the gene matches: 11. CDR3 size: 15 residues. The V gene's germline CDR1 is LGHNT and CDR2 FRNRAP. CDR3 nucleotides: TGTGCTAGTCCCCTTTGCGGGGGGGATGACTACGAGCAGTACTTC. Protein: CASPLCGGDDYEQYF.

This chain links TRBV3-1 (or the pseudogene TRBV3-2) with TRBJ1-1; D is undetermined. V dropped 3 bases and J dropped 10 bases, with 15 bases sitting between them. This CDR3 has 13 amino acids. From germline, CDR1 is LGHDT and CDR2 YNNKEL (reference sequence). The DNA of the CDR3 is TGTGCCAGCAGCCAGGTCGAAGCCGAGGTAGCTTTCTTT. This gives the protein CASSQVEAEVAFF.

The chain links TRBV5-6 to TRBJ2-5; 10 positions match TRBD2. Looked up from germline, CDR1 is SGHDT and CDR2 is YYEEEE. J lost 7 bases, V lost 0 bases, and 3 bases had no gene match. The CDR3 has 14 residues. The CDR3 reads CASSLERGGGTQYF. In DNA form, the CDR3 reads TGTGCCAGCAGCTTGGAGCGGGGGGGAGGGACCCAGTACTTC.

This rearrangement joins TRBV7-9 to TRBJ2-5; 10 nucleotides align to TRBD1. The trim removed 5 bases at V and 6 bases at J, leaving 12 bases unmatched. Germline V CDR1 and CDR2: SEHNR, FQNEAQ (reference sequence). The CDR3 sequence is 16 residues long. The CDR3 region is CASSGGTGVGLKTQYF. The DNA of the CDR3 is TGTGCCAGCAGCGGGGGGACAGGGGTAGGATTAAAGACCCAGTACTTC.

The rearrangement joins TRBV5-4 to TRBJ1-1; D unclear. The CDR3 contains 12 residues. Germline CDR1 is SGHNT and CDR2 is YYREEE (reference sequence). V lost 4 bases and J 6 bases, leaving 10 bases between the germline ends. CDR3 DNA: TGTGCCAGCAGCGGGCAGGTCTCTGAAGCTTTCTTT. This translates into CASSGQVSEAFF.

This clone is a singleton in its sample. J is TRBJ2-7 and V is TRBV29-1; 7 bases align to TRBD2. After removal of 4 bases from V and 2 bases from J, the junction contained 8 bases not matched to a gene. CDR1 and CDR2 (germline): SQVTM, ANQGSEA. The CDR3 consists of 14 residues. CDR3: CSVVPAGPTYEQYF. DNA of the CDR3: TGCAGCGTTGTACCAGCGGGACCGACCTACGAGCAGTACTTC.

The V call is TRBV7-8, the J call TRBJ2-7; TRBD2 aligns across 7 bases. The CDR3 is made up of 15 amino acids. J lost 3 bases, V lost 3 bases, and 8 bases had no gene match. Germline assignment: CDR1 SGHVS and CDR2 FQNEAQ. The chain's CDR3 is CASSFGGYGDYEQYF. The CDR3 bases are TGTGCCAGCAGCTTCGGGGGGTATGGTGACTACGAGCAGTACTTC.

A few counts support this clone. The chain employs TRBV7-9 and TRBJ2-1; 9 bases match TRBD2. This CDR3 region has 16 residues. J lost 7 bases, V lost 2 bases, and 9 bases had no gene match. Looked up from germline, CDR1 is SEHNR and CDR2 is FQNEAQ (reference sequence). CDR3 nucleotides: TGTGCCAGCAGCTTACCAGCGGGGGGAAAAAGAAATGAGCAGTTCTTC. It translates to CASSLPAGGKRNEQFF. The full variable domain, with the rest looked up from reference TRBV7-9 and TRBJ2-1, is DTGVSQNPRHKITKRGQNVTFRCDPISEHNRLYWYRQTLGQGPEFLTYFQNEAQLEKSRLLSDRFSAERPKGSFSTLEIQRTEQGDSAMYLCASSLPAGGKRNEQFFGPGTRLTVL.

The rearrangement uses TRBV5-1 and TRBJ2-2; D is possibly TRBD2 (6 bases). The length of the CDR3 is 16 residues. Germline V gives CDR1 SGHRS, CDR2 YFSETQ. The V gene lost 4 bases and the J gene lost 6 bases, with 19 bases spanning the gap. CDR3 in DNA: TGCGCCAGCAGCCCCAGGCTAGCGAAAGTTCCCGGGGAGCTGTTTTTT. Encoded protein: CASSPRLAKVPGELFF.

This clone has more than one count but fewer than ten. The CDR3 here is CASASTSPQEDTQYF. In nucleotides, the CDR3 is TGTGCCAGCGCGTCCACTAGCCCACAGGAGGATACGCAGTATTTT. The genes are TRBV6-6 and TRBJ2-3; TRBD2 might be the D (6 bases). Germline assignment: CDR1 MNHNY and CDR2 SVGAGI (reference sequence). Trimming shortened V by 8 bases and J by 6 bases, and 21 bases separated the two germline ends. The CDR3 covers 15 residues.

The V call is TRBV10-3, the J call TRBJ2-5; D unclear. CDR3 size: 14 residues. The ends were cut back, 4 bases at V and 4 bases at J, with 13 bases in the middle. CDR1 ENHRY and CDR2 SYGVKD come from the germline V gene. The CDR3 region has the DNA TGTGCCATCAGTGTTGATCGAGATGGAGAGACCCAGTACTTC. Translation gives CAISVDRDGETQYF.

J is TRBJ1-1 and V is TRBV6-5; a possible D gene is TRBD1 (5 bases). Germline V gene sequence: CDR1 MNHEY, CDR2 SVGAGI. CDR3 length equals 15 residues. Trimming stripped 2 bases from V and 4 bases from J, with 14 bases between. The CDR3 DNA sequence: TGTGCCAGCAGTTACGGGTGGGGTAGGGGCACTGAAGCTTTCTTT. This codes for CASSYGWGRGTEAFF.